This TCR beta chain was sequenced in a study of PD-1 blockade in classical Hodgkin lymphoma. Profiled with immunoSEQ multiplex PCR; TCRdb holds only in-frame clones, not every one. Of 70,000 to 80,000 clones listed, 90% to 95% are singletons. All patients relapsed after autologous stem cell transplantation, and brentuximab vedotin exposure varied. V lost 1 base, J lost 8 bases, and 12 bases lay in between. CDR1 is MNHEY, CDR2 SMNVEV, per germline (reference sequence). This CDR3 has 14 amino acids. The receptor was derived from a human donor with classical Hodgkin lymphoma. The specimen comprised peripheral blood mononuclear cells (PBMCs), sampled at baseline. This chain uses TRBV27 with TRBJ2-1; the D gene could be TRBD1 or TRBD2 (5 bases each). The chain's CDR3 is CASSLFNGADEQFF. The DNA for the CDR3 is TGTGCCAGCAGTTTATTCAACGGGGCGGATGAGCAGTTCTTC.